The 19 T cell receptor beta chains listed next were all sequenced from one sample in a study of beta chain features in type 1 diabetes. As every portion of the isolated RNA was reverse transcribed, the sequencing read expressed TCRB transcripts. Some clones are missing from TCRdb's copy, which holds only in-frame ones; the method was immunoSEQ multiplex PCR. The data hold about 620,000 clones, with around a sixth observed a single time. The sequenced material came from naive CD4+ T cells from blood. Every receptor here comes from a man aged 18 to 29 in good health.

This chain connects TRBV19 to TRBJ1-3; no firm D call. With 2 bases removed from V and 1 base from J, the gap between germline ends came to 6 bases. CDR3 length equals 14 residues. Germline-derived CDR1 and CDR2 are LNHDA and SQIVND (reference sequence). CDR3 region: CASSIRISGNTIYF. In DNA, the CDR3 is TGTGCCAGTAGTATACGGATTTCTGGAAACACCATATATTTT.

The rearrangement links TRBV7-2 to TRBJ2-2, with a tentative D call TRBD2 (5 bases). Trimming took off 3 bases at V and 3 bases at J, with 8 bases between the two ends. The germline V gene has CDR1 SGHTA and CDR2 FQGNSA. CDR3 length: 14 amino acids. The CDR3 loop is CASSFTRHTGELFF. CDR3 nucleotide sequence: TGTGCCAGCAGCTTCACTAGGCACACCGGGGAGCTGTTTTTT.

The V and J genes are TRBV28 and TRBJ2-7; no clear D. Germline V gene sequence: CDR1 MDHEN, CDR2 SYDVKM. CDR3 length equals 13 residues. Deletions cut 6 bases from V and 7 bases from J, with 16 bases between. This CDR3 reads CASRSGRVGEQYF. For the CDR3, the DNA is TGTGCCAGCAGGAGTGGACGGGTGGGAGAGCAGTACTTC.

The chain has TRBV10-3 and TRBJ1-2; unclear D gene. Germline CDR1 ENHRY, CDR2 SYGVKD. This CDR3 spans 13 amino acids. Trimming removed 2 bases from V and 2 bases from J, with 6 bases in between. This CDR3 is CAISEDSNYGYTF. The CDR3 DNA is TGTGCCATCAGTGAGGACTCCAACTATGGCTACACCTTC.

This clone was counted between two and nine times. This chain links TRBV7-2 with TRBJ2-7; D is unclear. The CDR3 covers 12 residues. V lost 5 bases, J lost 5 bases, and 10 bases lay in between. In germline, CDR1 is SGHTA, CDR2 FQGNSA. The CDR3 loop reads CASSLGLDEQYF. Here the CDR3 DNA reads TGTGCCAGCAGCCTAGGGCTCGACGAGCAGTACTTC.

J is TRBJ1-1 and V is TRBV5-1; TRBD1 is a possible D gene (6 bases). This CDR3 region has 15 residues. V shed 4 bases and J shed 0 bases, with 13 bases lying between them. CDR1 SGHRS and CDR2 YFSETQ come from the germline V gene. The CDR3 nucleotides read TGCGCCAGCAGCCCTGGCGACAGGATGAACACTGAAGCTTTCTTT. It is translated as CASSPGDRMNTEAFF.

The sample holds a few counts of this clone. This chain uses TRBV18 with TRBJ1-5, with D unresolved. Trimming took off 5 bases at V and 2 bases at J, with 10 bases between the two ends. The CDR3 runs to 14 residues. From germline, CDR1 is KGHSH and CDR2 LQKENI. The CDR3 loop is CASSGEVGNQPQHF. The CDR3 DNA is TGTGCCAGCTCAGGGGAGGTCGGCAATCAGCCCCAGCATTTT.

This chain joins TRBV30 and TRBJ2-7; 7 nucleotides agree with TRBD2. Per germline, CDR1 GTSNPN and CDR2 SVGIG (reference sequence). After removal of 0 bases from V and 0 bases from J, the junction contained 8 bases not matched to a gene. This CDR3 has 16 residues. CDR3 nucleotide sequence: TGTGCCTGGAGTGTTATCCGCGGGGGTGTCTCCTACGAGCAGTACTTC. Protein: CAWSVIRGGVSYEQYF. Full variable domain (rest looked up from reference TRBV30 and TRBJ2-7): SQTIHQWPATLVQPVGSPLSLECTVEGTSNPNLYWYRQAAGRGLQLLFYSVGIGQISSEVPQNLSASRPQDRQFILSSKKLLLSDSGFYLCAWSVIRGGVSYEQYFGPGTRLTVT.

The CDR3 reads CASSPDSFQQFF. CDR3 in DNA: TGTGCCAGCAGCCCCGACTCGTTTCAGCAGTTCTTC. The rearrangement links TRBV4-2 to TRBJ2-1; D uncertain. Germline V lookup: CDR1 LGHNA, CDR2 YNFKEQ. This CDR3 contains 12 residues. V was cut by 4 bases and J by 11 bases, with 12 bases left in between.

J is TRBJ2-7 and V is TRBV10-3; possibly TRBD2 for D (6 bases). This CDR3 has 14 residues. Trimming removed 10 bases from V and 4 bases from J, with 20 bases in between. Germline V lookup: CDR1 ENHRY, CDR2 SYGVKD. CDR3 in DNA: TGTGCCACCCTGGGCCAGGACTATAATTACGAGCAGTACTTC. This codes for CATLGQDYNYEQYF.

CDR3 protein: CASSQDGGSRNEQYF. The CDR3 DNA reads TGCGCCAGCAGCCAAGATGGTGGGAGTCGGAACGAGCAGTACTTC. The rearrangement joins TRBV4-1 to TRBJ2-7; D is perhaps TRBD2 (5 bases). This CDR3 region has 15 residues. V gave up 0 bases and J gave up 5 bases, with 14 bases separating them. Germline V gives CDR1 MGHRA, CDR2 YSYEKL.

This clone was counted between two and nine times. The chain recombines TRBV7-3 with TRBJ2-1; D is uncertain. V lost 5 bases and J lost 12, with 20 bases in between. The CDR3 has 14 amino acids. Germline loops: CDR1 SGHTA, CDR2 FQGTGA. The DNA for the CDR3 is TGTGCCAGCAGCCCATCTGGGTTGACAATGGGGCAGTTCTTC. This translates into CASSPSGLTMGQFF. Full variable domain (rest looked up from reference TRBV7-3 and TRBJ2-1): GAGVSQTPSNKVTEKGKYVELRCDPISGHTALYWYRQSLGQGPEFLIYFQGTGAADDSGLPNDRFFAVRPEGSVSTLKIQRTERGDSAVYLCASSPSGLTMGQFFGPGTRLTVL.

This clone has more than one count but fewer than ten. This chain uses TRBV29-1 with TRBJ2-1; D is possibly TRBD1 (5 bases). This CDR3 has 14 amino acids. Trimming took 7 bases from V and 5 from J, leaving 18 bases between them. Germline CDR1 SQVTM, CDR2 ANQGSEA. The CDR3 sequence is CSAQGLYTNNEQFF. The CDR3 DNA reads as TGCAGCGCCCAGGGCCTGTACACCAACAATGAGCAGTTCTTC.

This clone has more than one count but fewer than ten. The chain joins TRBV7-2 to TRBJ2-7; D is perhaps TRBD2 (5 bases). The CDR3 consists of 13 residues. Germline lookup yields CDR1 SGHTA and CDR2 FQGNSA. The ends were cut back, 2 bases at V and 6 bases at J, with 11 bases in the middle. CDR3 in amino acids: CASSLSRAFEQYF. DNA of the CDR3: TGTGCCAGCAGCTTATCGAGGGCTTTCGAGCAGTACTTC.

In this sample, this clone turned up a few times. This sequence joins TRBV5-1 and TRBJ2-3; D call uncertain. Germline CDR1 SGHRS, CDR2 YFSETQ. The germline V and J ends were trimmed by 6 bases and 1 base, with 24 bases remaining between them. This CDR3 has 18 amino acids. The CDR3 bases are TGCGCCAGCAACCTGCTTGGGCCCCACAGCGCCGGCACAGATACGCAGTATTTT. Its translation: CASNLLGPHSAGTDTQYF.

This chain joins TRBV12-5 and TRBJ2-3, with D maybe TRBD1 (7 bases). Per the germline V gene, CDR1 is LGHNT and CDR2 is FRNRAP. CDR3 length: 16 amino acids. The germline V and J ends were trimmed by 0 bases and 9 bases, with 19 bases remaining between them. The CDR3 nucleotides read TGTGCTAGTGGTTTGGTTGTGTCAGGGGGGCCGGGGACGCAGTATTTT. Residues: CASGLVVSGGPGTQYF.

This clone showed up many times. CDR3 DNA sequence: TGTGCCAGCAGTTTATCCCAGAACACCGGGGAGCTGTTTTTT. It specifies CASSLSQNTGELFF. The V gene is TRBV28, the J gene TRBJ2-2; D unresolved. CDR3 length: 14 residues. The V gene's germline CDR1 is MDHEN and CDR2 SYDVKM. V lost 1 base and J lost 1, with 4 bases in between.

This chain connects TRBV5-1 to TRBJ2-7; the D gene is possibly TRBD2 (5 bases). Germline V gene sequence: CDR1 SGHRS, CDR2 YFSETQ. The CDR3 totals 17 residues. Trimming pared 4 bases from V and 2 bases from J, leaving 22 bases between. CDR3 sequence (DNA): TGCGCCAGCAGCGACTACTTAGACACCGGAAGGGCCTACGAGCAGTACTTC. Translated: CASSDYLDTGRAYEQYF.

This clone was recorded a few times. V and J are TRBV13 and TRBJ1-1; 11 bases match TRBD1. CDR3 length equals 17 residues. The V gene end was trimmed by 5 bases and the J gene end by 6 bases; junction bases not matched to a gene: 14. The germline gives CDR1 PRHDT, CDR2 FYEKMQ (reference sequence). The CDR3 nucleotides read TGTGCCAGCAGCGTCTACGGGACAGGGGGACCGTGGGCTGAAGCTTTCTTT. This gives the protein CASSVYGTGGPWAEAFF.